The clone carrying this T cell receptor (beta chain) was seen a few times. Data came from immunoSEQ multiplex PCR; TCRdb stores just in-frame clones and leaves some out. The repertoire holds about 92,000 clones, with 80% as singletons. The sort gate was single viable CD3+CD4+CD8-CD45RO+ cells for memory CD4+ T cells. Serum IgG to CMV pp150, pp28, p38 and p52 defined serostatus. The sample comes from a study of memory CD4+ T cells and cytomegalovirus serostatus. Study in general: Healthy Belgian adult donors included about 10 CMV-positive and 24 CMV-negative people.

CDR1 is SGHAT, CDR2 FQNNGV, per germline. V lost 0 bases and J 0 bases, leaving 9 bases between the germline ends. The length of the CDR3 is 15 residues. The sequence derives from an adult in good health and CMV-seropositive. The sequenced material came from memory CD4+ T cells from blood. The V call is TRBV11-2, the J call TRBJ2-7; D is uncertain. CDR3 loop: CASSLDPISSYEQYF. The DNA for the CDR3 is TGTGCCAGCAGCTTAGATCCTATTAGCTCCTACGAGCAGTACTTC.